This TCR beta chain was documented in a study of blood T cell repertoires in COVID-19 (dated by TCRdb to the early 2020s). General notes on the study: Samples covering the acute and convalescent phases of COVID-19 were provided by collaborators in the United States, Italy and Spain. The samples were drawn from two sources: the first 160 participants of the ongoing ImmuneRACE study, and 1,000 to 1,500 subjects contributed by 6 global collaborators. The dataset comprised deeply sampled blood TCRbeta repertoires from subjects exposed to, actively infected with, or recovered from COVID-19. Sample metadata almost always included a de-identified subject ID, COVID-19 status, age in years and sex. The material from the prospective study consisted of cDNA or gDNA derived from T cells, B-cell-depleted T cells, or PBMCs. A freely available public database, intended as a resource for researchers studying the immune response to SARS-CoV-2, is where the repertoires were released. Where HLA class I and class II types were available, the types were taken from metadata supplied by the sample provider, not from assay-based typing.

What the study reported, not specific to this receptor: The amount of clinical and demographic metadata varied by source and participant and was provided uncurated.

From the cysteine through the phenylalanine, the CDR3 covers 17 amino acids. Solely the CDR3 DNA is kept, with 51 bases framed from the first base. Each collaborating institution followed its own protocols to collect whole blood in K2EDTA tubes. Collaborator samples were shipped for TCRbeta analysis as frozen whole blood, isolated PBMCs, or DNA extracted from either sample type. As regards this clone: Its antigen is still unknown. Base qualities are not provided; no much larger clone lies one nucleotide away.

TCRbeta CDR3 regions were amplified from genomic DNA using the immunoSEQ Assay, a bias-controlled multiplex PCR. The authors' pipeline ran thus. Nucleated cell counts per sample were estimated from amplification of reference gene primers within the assay. Sequence reads were collapsed and filtered to measure the absolute abundance of every unique TCRbeta CDR3 rearrangement. Productive Simpson clonality was computed per sample as the square root of Simpson's diversity index over productive rearrangements. TCRdb retrieved this table from immuneACCESS and kept in-frame rearrangements only. Not all clones are present; in checked studies, unresolved V genes account for under half, and no reason is known for the remainder. That table gives V, J and clone size, and the DNA gave D and trimming. The sample table records tens of thousands of clones; around four fifths of these occur just once. Clones ranked in the top ten supply roughly 22% of the sample.

The source of this sequence is a man at least 80 years old with active or convalescent COVID-19. Sequenced input: peripheral blood. Rearrangement joined TRBV21-1 to TRBJ1-5; TRBD1 is taken as the D call from the table, unchecked against the DNA. TRBV21-1 is tagged as a pseudogene. DNA sequence: TGTGCCAGCAGCAAAGCCGGGACAGATTATAGCAATCAGCCCCAGCATTTT. Protein translation: CASSKAGTDYSNQPQHF.